Listed below are T cell receptor beta chains from one sample, sequenced in a study of CD8 T cells in Susac syndrome. TCRdb processed the immunoSEQ multiplex PCR reads anew with MiXCR; each CDR3 protein has one entry. The sample lists about 150,000 distinct CDR3 sequences, roughly 95% seen once, with approximately 0.15% in the top ten. The sequencing sample was made of CD8+ T cells from PBMCs. Source of these receptors: a human donor with multiple sclerosis. Each CDR3 is given with its conserved first and last residue.

v_gene	CDR3aa
TRBV9	CASSFPLDRITDTQYF
TRBV19	CASTQMGLPTDTQYF
TRBV4-1	CASSHAKVADNEQFF
TRBV12-3/TRBV12-4	CASSPGPLNEQFF
TRBV20-1	CSASRQGRYNEQFF
TRBV27	CASGTGLYNEQFF
TRBV29-1	CSVELRDRAYEQYF
TRBV4-1	CASSQVGRAASSYEQYF
TRBV29-1	CSVESGPTEAFF
TRBV12-3/TRBV12-4	CASLGQGSTDTQYF
TRBV29-1	CSVAGANNEQFF
TRBV6-5	CASSYSIDRVNTEAFF
TRBV7-8	CASSLNSEDTQYF
TRBV7-2	CASSLAPMGNTEAFF
TRBV7-9	CASSAGGVGHEQYF
TRBV7-9	CASSPQSEQFF
TRBV4-1	CASTNPGQGYEQYF